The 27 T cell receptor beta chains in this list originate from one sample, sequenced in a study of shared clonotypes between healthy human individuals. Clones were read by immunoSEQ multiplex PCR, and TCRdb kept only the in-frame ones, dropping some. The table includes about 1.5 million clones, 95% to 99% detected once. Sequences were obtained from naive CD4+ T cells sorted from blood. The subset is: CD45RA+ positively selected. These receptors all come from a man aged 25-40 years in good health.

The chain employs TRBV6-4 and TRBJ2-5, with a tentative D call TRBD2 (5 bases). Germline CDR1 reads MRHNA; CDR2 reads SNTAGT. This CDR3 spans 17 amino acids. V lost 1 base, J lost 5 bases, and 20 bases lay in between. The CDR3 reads CASSDYHDGTREETQYF. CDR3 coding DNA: TGTGCCAGCAGTGACTATCATGACGGAACAAGGGAGGAGACCCAGTACTTC.

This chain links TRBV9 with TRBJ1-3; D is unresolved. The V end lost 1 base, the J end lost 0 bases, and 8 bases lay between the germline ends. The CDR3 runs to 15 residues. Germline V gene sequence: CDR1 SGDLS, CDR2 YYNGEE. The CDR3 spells CASSVLGTSGNTIYF. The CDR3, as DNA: TGTGCCAGCAGCGTACTGGGCACCTCTGGAAACACCATATATTTT.

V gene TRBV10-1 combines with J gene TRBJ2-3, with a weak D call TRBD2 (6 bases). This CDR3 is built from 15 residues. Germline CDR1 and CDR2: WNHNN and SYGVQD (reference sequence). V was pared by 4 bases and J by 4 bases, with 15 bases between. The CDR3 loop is CASSARLGESDTQYF. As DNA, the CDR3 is TGCGCCAGCAGTGCAAGACTAGGGGAGTCAGATACGCAGTATTTT.

In DNA, the CDR3 is TGTGCCACCTCCGGGACAGGGACGGGAAACACCATATATTTT. Its translation is CATSGTGTGNTIYF. The chain recombines TRBV10-3 with TRBJ1-3; TRBD1 agrees at 9 bases. Per the germline V gene, CDR1 is ENHRY and CDR2 is SYGVKD. This CDR3 has 14 residues. The trim removed 10 bases at V and 4 bases at J, leaving 8 bases unmatched.

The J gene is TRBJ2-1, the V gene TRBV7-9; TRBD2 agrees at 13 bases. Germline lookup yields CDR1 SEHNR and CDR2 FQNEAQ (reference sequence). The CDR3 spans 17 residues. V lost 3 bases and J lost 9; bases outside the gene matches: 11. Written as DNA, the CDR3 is TGTGCCAGCAGCTTCCTGGGACTAGCGGGGCCCGCGGGTGAGCAGTTCTTC. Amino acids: CASSFLGLAGPAGEQFF.

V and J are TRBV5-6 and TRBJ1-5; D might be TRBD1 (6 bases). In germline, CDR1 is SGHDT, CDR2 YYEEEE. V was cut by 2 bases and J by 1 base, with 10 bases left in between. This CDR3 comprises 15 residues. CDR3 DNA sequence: TGTGCCAGCAGCTTTATGGACAGCAGCAATCAGCCCCAGCATTTT. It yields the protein CASSFMDSSNQPQHF.

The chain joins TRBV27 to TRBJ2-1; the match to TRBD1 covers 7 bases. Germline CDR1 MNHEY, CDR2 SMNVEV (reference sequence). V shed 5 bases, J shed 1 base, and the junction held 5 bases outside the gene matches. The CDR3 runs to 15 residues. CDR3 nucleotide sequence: TGTGCCAGCAGTCCTGGACAGGCTTCCTACAATGAGCAGTTCTTC. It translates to CASSPGQASYNEQFF.

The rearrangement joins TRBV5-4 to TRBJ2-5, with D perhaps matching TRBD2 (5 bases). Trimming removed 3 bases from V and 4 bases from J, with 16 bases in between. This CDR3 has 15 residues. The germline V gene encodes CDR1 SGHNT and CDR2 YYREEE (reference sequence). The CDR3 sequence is CASSSRPIEGETQYF. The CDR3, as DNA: TGTGCCAGCAGCTCCAGGCCGATAGAGGGAGAGACCCAGTACTTC.

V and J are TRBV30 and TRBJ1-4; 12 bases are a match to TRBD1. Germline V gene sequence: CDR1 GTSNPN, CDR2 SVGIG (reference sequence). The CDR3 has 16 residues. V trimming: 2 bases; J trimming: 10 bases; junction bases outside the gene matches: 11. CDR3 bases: TGTGCCTGGAGTTCACCCGGGGGACAGGGGGCAGGAAAACTGTTTTTT. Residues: CAWSSPGGQGAGKLFF.

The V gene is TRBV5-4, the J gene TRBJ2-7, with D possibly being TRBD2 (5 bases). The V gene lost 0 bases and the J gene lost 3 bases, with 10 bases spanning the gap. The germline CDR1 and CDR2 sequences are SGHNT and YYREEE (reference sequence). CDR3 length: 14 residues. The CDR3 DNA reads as TGTGCCAGCAGCTTGGGTAGCGTTCTCTACGAGCAGTACTTC. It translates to CASSLGSVLYEQYF.

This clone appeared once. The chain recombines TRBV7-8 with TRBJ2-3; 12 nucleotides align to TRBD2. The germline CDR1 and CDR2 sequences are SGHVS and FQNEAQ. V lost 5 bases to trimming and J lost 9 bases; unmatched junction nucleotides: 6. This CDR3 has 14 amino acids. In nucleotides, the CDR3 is TGTGCCAGCAGCCGACTAGCGGGAGCAAGCACGCAGTATTTT. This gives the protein CASSRLAGASTQYF.

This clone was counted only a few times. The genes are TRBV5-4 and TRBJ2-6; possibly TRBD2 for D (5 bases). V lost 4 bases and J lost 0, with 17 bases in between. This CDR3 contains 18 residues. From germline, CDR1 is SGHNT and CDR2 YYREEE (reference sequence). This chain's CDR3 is CASSHPGASRSGANVLTF. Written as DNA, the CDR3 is TGTGCCAGCAGCCACCCGGGTGCTAGCCGCTCTGGGGCCAACGTCCTGACTTTC. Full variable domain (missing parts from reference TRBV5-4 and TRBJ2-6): ETGVTQSPTHLIKTRGQQVTLRCSSQSGHNTVSWYQQALGQGPQFIFQYYREEENGRGNFPPRFSGLQFPNYSSELNVNALELDDSALYLCASSHPGASRSGANVLTFGAGSRLTVL.

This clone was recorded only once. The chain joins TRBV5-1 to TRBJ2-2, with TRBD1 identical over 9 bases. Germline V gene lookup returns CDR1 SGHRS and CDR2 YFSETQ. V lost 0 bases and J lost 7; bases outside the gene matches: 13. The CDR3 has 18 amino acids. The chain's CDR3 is CASSLDSVGTGYVGELFF. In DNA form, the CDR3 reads TGCGCCAGCAGCTTGGACTCTGTTGGGACAGGGTATGTCGGGGAGCTGTTTTTT.

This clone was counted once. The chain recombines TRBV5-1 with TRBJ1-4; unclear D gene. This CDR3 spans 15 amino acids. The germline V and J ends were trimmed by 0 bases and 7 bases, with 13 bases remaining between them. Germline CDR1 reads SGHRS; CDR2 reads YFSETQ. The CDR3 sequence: CASSLGADVSEKLFF. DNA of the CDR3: TGCGCCAGCAGCTTGGGGGCAGACGTTTCTGAAAAACTGTTTTTT.

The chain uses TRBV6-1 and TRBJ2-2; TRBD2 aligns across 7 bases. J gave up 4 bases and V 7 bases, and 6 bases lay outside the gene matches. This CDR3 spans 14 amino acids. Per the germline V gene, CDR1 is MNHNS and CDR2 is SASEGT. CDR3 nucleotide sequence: TGTGCCAGCATGGCTAGCGGAAGCACCGGGGAGCTGTTTTTT. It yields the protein CASMASGSTGELFF.

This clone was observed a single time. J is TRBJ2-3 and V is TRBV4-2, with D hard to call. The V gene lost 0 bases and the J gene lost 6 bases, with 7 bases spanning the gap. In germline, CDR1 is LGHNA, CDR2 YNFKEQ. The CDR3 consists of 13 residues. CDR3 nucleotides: TGTGCCAGCAGCCAAGATGAATCGGATACGCAGTATTTT. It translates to CASSQDESDTQYF.

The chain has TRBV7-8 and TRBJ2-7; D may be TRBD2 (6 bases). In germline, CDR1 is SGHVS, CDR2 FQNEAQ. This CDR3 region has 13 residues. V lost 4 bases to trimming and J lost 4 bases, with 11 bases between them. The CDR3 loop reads CASSSRLGYEQYF. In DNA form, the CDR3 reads TGTGCCAGCAGCTCACGACTAGGGTACGAGCAGTACTTC.

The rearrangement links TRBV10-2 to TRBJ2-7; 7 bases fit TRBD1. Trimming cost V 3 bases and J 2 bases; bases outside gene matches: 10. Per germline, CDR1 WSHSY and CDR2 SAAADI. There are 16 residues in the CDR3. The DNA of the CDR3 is TGCGCCAGCAGTGACCTAATAGGGGGCAGACCCTACGAGCAGTACTTC. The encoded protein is CASSDLIGGRPYEQYF.

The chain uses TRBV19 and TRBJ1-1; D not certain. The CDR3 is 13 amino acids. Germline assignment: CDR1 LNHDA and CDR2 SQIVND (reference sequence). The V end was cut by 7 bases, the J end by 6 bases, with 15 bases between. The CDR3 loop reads CASTPTGSAEAFF. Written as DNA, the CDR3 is TGTGCCAGTACCCCGACGGGGAGCGCTGAAGCTTTCTTT.

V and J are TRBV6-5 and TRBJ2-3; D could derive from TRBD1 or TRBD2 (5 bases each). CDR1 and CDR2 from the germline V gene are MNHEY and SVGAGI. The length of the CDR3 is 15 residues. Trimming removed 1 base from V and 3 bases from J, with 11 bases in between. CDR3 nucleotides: TGTGCCAGCAGTTACTTCGGGGCAAGTACAGATACGCAGTATTTT. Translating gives CASSYFGASTDTQYF.

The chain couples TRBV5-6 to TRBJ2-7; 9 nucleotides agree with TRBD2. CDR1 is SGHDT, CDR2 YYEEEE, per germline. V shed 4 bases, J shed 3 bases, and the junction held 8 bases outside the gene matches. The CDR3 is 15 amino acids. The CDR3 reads CASSPGLARSYEQYF. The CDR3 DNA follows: TGTGCCAGCAGCCCCGGACTAGCGAGAAGCTACGAGCAGTACTTC. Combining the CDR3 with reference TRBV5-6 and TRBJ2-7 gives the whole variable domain DAGVTQSPTHLIKTRGQQVTLRCSPKSGHDTVSWYQQALGQGPQFIFQYYEEEERQRGNFPDRFSGHQFPNYSSELNVNALLLGDSALYLCASSPGLARSYEQYFGPGTRLTVT.

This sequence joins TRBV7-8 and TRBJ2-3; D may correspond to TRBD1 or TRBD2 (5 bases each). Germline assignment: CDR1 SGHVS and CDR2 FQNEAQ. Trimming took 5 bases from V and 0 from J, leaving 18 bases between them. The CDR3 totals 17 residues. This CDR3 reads CASSLLRGVISTDTQYF. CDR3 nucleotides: TGTGCCAGCAGCCTCCTTAGAGGGGTGATTAGCACAGATACGCAGTATTTT. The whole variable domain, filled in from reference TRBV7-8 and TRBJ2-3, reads GAGVSQSPRYKVAKRGQDVALRCDPISGHVSLFWYQQALGQGPEFLTYFQNEAQLDKSGLPSDRFFAERPEGSVSTLKIQRTQQEDSAVYLCASSLLRGVISTDTQYFGPGTRLTVL.

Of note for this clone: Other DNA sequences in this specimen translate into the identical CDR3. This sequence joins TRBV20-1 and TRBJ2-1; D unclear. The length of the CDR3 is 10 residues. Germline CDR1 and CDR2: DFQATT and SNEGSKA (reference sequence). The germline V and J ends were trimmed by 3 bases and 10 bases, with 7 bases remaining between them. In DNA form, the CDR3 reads TGCAGTGCTAGGGATAGAGAGCAGTTCTTC. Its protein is CSARDREQFF.

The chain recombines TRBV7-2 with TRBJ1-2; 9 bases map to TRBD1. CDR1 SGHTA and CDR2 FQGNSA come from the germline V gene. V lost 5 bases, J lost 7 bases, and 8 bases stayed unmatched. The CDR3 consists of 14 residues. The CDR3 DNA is TGTGCCAGCAGCCAACAGGGGGCCAGGGCTGGCTACACCTTC. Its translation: CASSQQGARAGYTF.

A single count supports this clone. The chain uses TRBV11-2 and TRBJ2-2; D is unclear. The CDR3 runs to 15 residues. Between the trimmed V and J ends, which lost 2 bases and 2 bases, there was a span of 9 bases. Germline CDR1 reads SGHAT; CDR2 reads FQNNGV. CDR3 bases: TGTGCCAGCAGCTTATTTCACTCCAACACCGGGGAGCTGTTTTTT. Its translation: CASSLFHSNTGELFF.

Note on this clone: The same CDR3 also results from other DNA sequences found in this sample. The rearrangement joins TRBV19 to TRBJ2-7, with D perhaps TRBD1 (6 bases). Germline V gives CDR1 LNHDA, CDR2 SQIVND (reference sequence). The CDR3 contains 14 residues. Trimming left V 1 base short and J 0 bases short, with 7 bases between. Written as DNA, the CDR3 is TGTGCCAGTAGTATAGCAGGGGCCTCCTACGAGCAGTACTTC. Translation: CASSIAGASYEQYF.

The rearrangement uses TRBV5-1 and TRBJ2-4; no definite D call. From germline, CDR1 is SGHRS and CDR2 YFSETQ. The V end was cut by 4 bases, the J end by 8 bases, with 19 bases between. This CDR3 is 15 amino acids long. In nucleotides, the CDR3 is TGCGCCAGCAGCCCCATGACCGGCGGCTTGGACATTCAGTACTTC. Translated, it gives CASSPMTGGLDIQYF.